The 9 T cell receptor beta chains below all came from one sample that was sequenced in a study of blood T cell repertoires in COVID-19. Clones were read by immunoSEQ multiplex PCR, and TCRdb kept only the in-frame ones, dropping some. The table shows 230,000 or so clones, with about 86% occurring only once. The specimen was PBMCs or T cells enriched from blood (not recorded which). The receptors originated from a man aged 45 to 65 who had recovered from COVID-19.

This chain links TRBV13 with TRBJ1-3, with a possible D match to TRBD1 (6 bases). This CDR3 is 12 amino acids long. Per germline, CDR1 PRHDT and CDR2 FYEKMQ (reference sequence). The ends were cut back, 3 bases at V and 16 bases at J, with 16 bases in the middle. Here the CDR3 reads CASSLEPGHQYF. The CDR3 coding sequence is TGTGCCAGCAGCTTGGAACCGGGACATCAGTATTTT.

This clone was observed a handful of times. The chain combines TRBV9 with TRBJ2-3, with TRBD2 matching over 7 bases. This CDR3 contains 16 residues. The trim removed 4 bases at V and 0 bases at J, leaving 8 bases unmatched. The germline V gene encodes CDR1 SGDLS and CDR2 YYNGEE. CDR3 sequence: CASSQRAGESTDTQYF. CDR3 nucleotide sequence: TGTGCCAGCAGCCAGAGGGCGGGGGAGAGCACAGATACGCAGTATTTT.

The rearrangement uses TRBV19 and TRBJ1-2, with a possible D match to TRBD1 (6 bases). The V end was cut by 1 base, the J end by 1 base, with 10 bases between. The V gene's germline CDR1 is LNHDA and CDR2 SQIVND (reference sequence). The CDR3 has 15 amino acids. The CDR3 region is CASSIAGGSNYGYTF. The CDR3 DNA reads as TGTGCCAGTAGTATAGCGGGGGGCAGTAACTATGGCTACACCTTC.

This clone was seen more than once but under ten times. The sample has other DNA sequences that encode this CDR3 too. This chain links TRBV27 with TRBJ2-1; D might be TRBD2 (6 bases). Looked up from germline, CDR1 is MNHEY and CDR2 is SMNVEV (reference sequence). Between the trimmed V and J ends, which lost 0 bases and 0 bases, there was a span of 9 bases. This CDR3 is built from 16 residues. CDR3 in DNA: TGTGCCAGCAGTTTATCGGGGGGAGGCTCCTACAATGAGCAGTTCTTC. Protein product: CASSLSGGGSYNEQFF.

The chain combines TRBV9 with TRBJ2-1; the D gene is possibly TRBD2 (7 bases). CDR1 is SGDLS and CDR2 is YYNGEE in the germline V gene. V was cut by 4 bases and J by 3 bases, with 17 bases left in between. The CDR3 runs to 16 residues. Here the CDR3 reads CASSLRGGRDYNEQFF. The CDR3 nucleotides are TGTGCCAGCAGCCTCCGAGGGGGGAGGGACTACAATGAGCAGTTCTTC.

The chain carries TRBV6-1 and TRBJ2-7; D gene unclear. CDR1 is MNHNS, CDR2 SASEGT, per germline. The CDR3 length is 12 residues. With 2 bases removed from V and 2 bases from J, the gap between germline ends came to 4 bases. The DNA of the CDR3 is TGTGCCAGCAGTGAACACACCTACGAGCAGTACTTC. As protein: CASSEHTYEQYF.

The V call is TRBV28, the J call TRBJ2-1; D is possibly TRBD2 (6 bases). This CDR3 spans 13 amino acids. The germline V gene has CDR1 MDHEN and CDR2 SYDVKM. The V end lost 6 bases, the J end lost 8 bases, and 14 bases lay between the germline ends. The CDR3 reads CASRGTLFDEQFF. As DNA, the CDR3 is TGTGCCAGCAGGGGGACTTTGTTCGATGAGCAGTTCTTC.

J is TRBJ2-1 and V is TRBV5-6; TRBD2 might be the D (6 bases). V was trimmed by 0 bases and J by 4 bases, leaving 8 bases between them. Germline-derived CDR1 and CDR2 are SGHDT and YYEEEE. The CDR3 has 14 residues. The chain's CDR3 is CASSLVAGYNEQFF. The CDR3 coding sequence is TGTGCCAGCAGCTTGGTGGCGGGATACAATGAGCAGTTCTTC. Based on the CDR3 plus reference TRBV5-6 and TRBJ2-1, the full variable domain is DAGVTQSPTHLIKTRGQQVTLRCSPKSGHDTVSWYQQALGQGPQFIFQYYEEEERQRGNFPDRFSGHQFPNYSSELNVNALLLGDSALYLCASSLVAGYNEQFFGPGTRLTVL.

In this sample, this clone turned up once. The chain carries TRBV7-2 and TRBJ1-6, with 12 bases lining up with TRBD1. V dropped 4 bases and J dropped 9; count of bases not matched to a gene: 7. CDR1 is SGHTA, CDR2 FQGNSA, per germline. The CDR3 length is 16 residues. The CDR3 sequence: CASSYGDRGRGSPLHF. The CDR3 DNA follows: TGTGCCAGCAGCTATGGGGACAGGGGGCGCGGTTCACCCCTCCACTTT.